This TCR beta chain is from a study of cytomegalovirus exposure and HLA in healthy donors. 13 Jbeta primers and 60 Vbeta primers were used for the PCR. The data were produced by immunoSEQ multiplex PCR, yet TCRdb's version contains in-frame clones alone and is incomplete. The table includes roughly 130,000 clones, roughly 70% detected once. A note on this clone: What it binds is not known.

The study sampled nominally healthy donors, though unrecorded immune exposures were likely. Study-level findings and limits: Sequencing had likely introduced a cluster of highly shared sequence variants as an artifact. With later analysis, a missense DCLRE1C variant became linked to TCR beta V- and J-gene trimming.

The germline V and J ends were trimmed by 10 bases and 2 bases, with 12 bases remaining between them. The CDR3 totals 12 residues. CDR1 is MDHEN and CDR2 is SYDVKM in the germline V gene. The material sequenced was PBMCs. The source is a man between 18 and 35 years old in good health and CMV-seropositive. This chain connects TRBV28 to TRBJ2-7, with a possible D match to TRBD2 (5 bases). The CDR3 loop is CATQLGAYEQYF. The DNA for the CDR3 is TGTGCCACCCAGCTCGGGGCCTACGAGCAGTACTTC.